This T cell receptor (beta chain) originates from a study of cytomegalovirus exposure and HLA in healthy donors. At the level of the study: T cells numbering around 170 million yielded more than 100 million unique TCR beta sequences in an earlier analysis. Unique TCRs from HLA-typed donors, 80 million to 100 million of them, were held in an early data release.

This CDR3 has 14 amino acids. V dropped 6 bases and J dropped 9 bases, with 15 bases sitting between them. Germline V CDR1 and CDR2: KGHSH, LQKENI. Concerning this clone: Antigen unknown.

The PCR ran on 60 Vbeta and 13 Jbeta primers. TCRdb keeps only in-frame clones here, not all; method: immunoSEQ multiplex PCR. The data show fewer than 150,000 clones, 76% seen once. Findings and limits, study-wide: Highly shared variants forming one cluster were likely a sequencing artifact. Presence/absence results assume similar sequencing depth per donor, which may not hold.

The origin of this receptor is a man aged 40-49 years in good health and CMV-seronegative. Sample: PBMCs. This rearrangement joins TRBV18 to TRBJ1-6; possibly TRBD1 for D (5 bases). The CDR3 spells CASSPPGEGSPLHF. Here the CDR3 DNA reads TGTGCCAGCTCCCCCCCGGGGGAAGGTTCACCCCTCCACTTT.